This T cell receptor beta chain was sequenced during a study of cytomegalovirus exposure and HLA in healthy donors. Use of 60 Vbeta and 13 Jbeta primers characterized the PCR. Generated by immunoSEQ multiplex PCR, the TCRdb table keeps only in-frame clones and is missing some. This table holds about 190,000 clones, around 79% found once. This clone was observed once. J lost 4 bases, V lost 2 bases, and 4 bases had no gene match. The CDR3 sequence is 15 residues long. Germline assignment: CDR1 SGHNT and CDR2 YYREEE (reference sequence). This TCR was recovered from a woman between 45 and 65 years old in good health and CMV-seronegative. The sequenced sample was PBMCs. V gene TRBV5-4 combines with J gene TRBJ2-3, with TRBD2 identical over 10 bases. In nucleotides, the CDR3 is TGTGCCAGCAGCTTACTAGCGGGGAGGGCAGATACGCAGTATTTT. Translated, it gives CASSLLAGRADTQYF.